The 30 T cell receptor beta chains reported below all come from one sample, sequenced in a study of PD-1 blockade in classical Hodgkin lymphoma. The time point denotes: newly diagnosed, previously untreated cHL patient sample. Here immunoSEQ multiplex PCR was the method, and the copy in TCRdb shows in-frame clones only, minus some. The repertoire includes 20,000 to 25,000 clones, 94% of them detected once, and about 3.9% sits in the top ten. Sequencing was carried out using peripheral blood mononuclear cells (PBMCs). The receptor source for this set is a human donor with classical Hodgkin lymphoma.

This clone was seen a single time. The DNA for the CDR3 is TGTGCCAGCAGTCAAGAAAATAATGAGCAGTTCTTC. Protein: CASSQENNEQFF. The chain uses TRBV28 and TRBJ2-1; D gene ambiguous. CDR3 length: 12 amino acids. Trimming removed 5 bases from V and 7 bases from J, with 9 bases in between. Germline-derived CDR1 and CDR2 are MDHEN and SYDVKM.

The chain combines TRBV14 with TRBJ1-1; 11 bases fit TRBD1. The germline gives CDR1 SGHDN, CDR2 FVKESK. This CDR3 has 18 residues. Trimming at V came to 4 bases and at J to 6 bases, leaving 16 bases not matched to a gene. CDR3 nucleotides: TGTGCCAGCAGCCCGACCGAGGACAGGGGGCCTCCGGTCGCTGAAGCTTTCTTT. This sequence encodes CASSPTEDRGPPVAEAFF.

This chain uses TRBV6-5 with TRBJ1-5, with TRBD1 matching over 8 bases. The CDR3 covers 15 residues. CDR1 MNHEY and CDR2 SVGAGI come from the germline V gene. Trimming cost V 5 bases and J 7 bases; bases outside gene matches: 10. CDR3 protein: CASSPSRAGGQPQHF. For the CDR3, the DNA is TGTGCCAGCAGTCCATCCAGGGCAGGGGGCCAGCCCCAGCATTTT.

V is TRBV5-4 and J is TRBJ2-7, with 9 bases aligning to TRBD2. In germline, CDR1 is SGHNT, CDR2 YYREEE (reference sequence). Germline trimming cut 4 bases from V and 1 base from J; bases unmatched to any gene: 6. The CDR3 is made up of 15 amino acids. CDR3 protein: CASSPDSGRSYEQYF. DNA for the CDR3: TGTGCCAGCAGCCCGGACAGCGGGAGGTCCTACGAGCAGTACTTC.

This chain links TRBV30 with TRBJ1-2; the D gene is possibly TRBD1 (5 bases). The V end lost 0 bases, the J end lost 7 bases, and 18 bases lay between the germline ends. The germline gives CDR1 GTSNPN, CDR2 SVGIG (reference sequence). This CDR3 region has 15 residues. CDR3 loop: CAWSVRGVSAGGYTF. As DNA, the CDR3 is TGTGCCTGGAGTGTACGGGGGGTCAGCGCTGGTGGCTACACCTTC.

This sequence joins TRBV11-2 and TRBJ1-1; the D is unclear. V was trimmed by 2 bases and J by 0 bases, leaving 1 base between them. Germline V gene data show CDR1 as SGHAT and CDR2 as FQNNGV. The CDR3 is 12 residues long. The CDR3 here is CASSLLNTEAFF. CDR3 nucleotide sequence: TGTGCCAGCAGCTTATTGAACACTGAAGCTTTCTTT.

The chain links TRBV2 to TRBJ1-1, with D possibly matching TRBD1 (6 bases). CDR3 length: 11 residues. CDR1 and CDR2 from the germline V gene are SNHLY and FYNNEI. The germline V and J ends were trimmed by 6 bases and 8 bases, with 10 bases remaining between them. In DNA form, the CDR3 reads TGTGCCAGCAGGGGTGGACAGGAAGCTTTCTTT. Amino acids: CASRGGQEAFF.

The chain uses TRBV15 and TRBJ1-6; 7 nucleotides agree with TRBD1. V lost 0 bases and J lost 6; bases outside the gene matches: 23. This CDR3 contains 22 residues. Per the germline V gene, CDR1 is LNHNV and CDR2 is YYDKDF (reference sequence). The CDR3 is CATSRDSPFRDSRIYSNSPLHF. The CDR3 DNA is TGTGCCACCAGCAGAGATTCTCCTTTCCGGGACAGCCGGATTTACTCTAATTCACCCCTCCACTTT.

This clone was seen a few times. The chain carries TRBV9 and TRBJ1-1; D remains unclear. CDR1 and CDR2 (germline): SGDLS, YYNGEE. The V end was cut by 1 base, the J end by 0 bases, with 10 bases between. This CDR3 comprises 15 residues. The CDR3 DNA reads as TGTGCCAGCAGCGTAAGGAGCGGAATGAACACTGAAGCTTTCTTT. Translated, it gives CASSVRSGMNTEAFF.

The chain recombines TRBV29-1 with TRBJ1-2; no reliable D call. Germline-derived CDR1 and CDR2 are SQVTM and ANQGSEA. V shed 6 bases and J shed 4 bases, with 15 bases lying between them. The CDR3 covers 13 residues. The CDR3 is CSVTRTEPYGYTF. Written as DNA, the CDR3 is TGCAGCGTCACAAGGACGGAGCCCTATGGCTACACCTTC. Based on the CDR3 plus reference TRBV29-1 and TRBJ1-2, the full variable domain is SAVISQKPSRDICQRGTSLTIQCQVDSQVTMMFWYRQQPGQSLTLIATANQGSEATYESGFVIDKFPISRPNLTFSTLTVSNMSPEDSSIYLCSVTRTEPYGYTFGSGTRLTVV.

V is TRBV7-9 and J is TRBJ2-1; D uncertain. This CDR3 is built from 11 residues. The germline V gene encodes CDR1 SEHNR and CDR2 FQNEAQ (reference sequence). The V and J ends lost 8 bases and 4 bases respectively, with 6 bases between them. The chain's CDR3 is CASAGYNEQFF. The CDR3 DNA follows: TGTGCCAGCGCTGGTTACAATGAGCAGTTCTTC.

V is TRBV29-1 and J is TRBJ2-3; no firm D call. The germline V gene has CDR1 SQVTM and CDR2 ANQGSEA. Trimming removed 4 bases at V and 2 bases at J, with 13 bases between. The CDR3 loop spans 14 amino acids. DNA of the CDR3: TGCAGCGTTGGTCCAGTCTTATACACAGATACGCAGTATTTT. Protein sequence: CSVGPVLYTDTQYF.

The chain uses TRBV6-6 and TRBJ2-7; 10 nucleotides match TRBD1. CDR1 is MNHNY and CDR2 is SVGAGI in the germline V gene (reference sequence). This CDR3 spans 14 amino acids. J was trimmed by 5 bases and V by 4 bases; bases with no gene match: 5. The CDR3 DNA follows: TGTGCCAGCAGTTTGGGACAGGGGAGGAACGAGCAGTACTTC. Protein: CASSLGQGRNEQYF.

The V and J genes are TRBV5-1 and TRBJ2-7, with 10 bases identical to TRBD1. Losses at the gene ends were 4 bases for V and 2 bases for J; bases not matched to a gene: 9. Germline V lookup: CDR1 SGHRS, CDR2 YFSETQ. This CDR3 contains 16 residues. Here the CDR3 reads CASSPVGGQGAYEQYF. The CDR3 nucleotides are TGCGCCAGCAGCCCGGTGGGAGGACAGGGGGCCTACGAGCAGTACTTC.

J is TRBJ2-7 and V is TRBV25-1, with D perhaps being TRBD1 or TRBD2 (6 bases each). Germline loops: CDR1 MGHDK, CDR2 SYGVNS. V was trimmed by 4 bases and J by 4 bases, leaving 11 bases between them. The CDR3 sequence is 13 residues long. CDR3 protein: CASSGKGGYEQYF. CDR3 in DNA: TGTGCCAGCAGTGGAAAGGGGGGATACGAGCAGTACTTC.

This rearrangement joins TRBV7-9 to TRBJ2-1; 12 nucleotides align to TRBD2. The ends lost 4 bases at V and 4 bases at J; junction bases unmatched: 8. The germline CDR1 and CDR2 sequences are SEHNR and FQNEAQ (reference sequence). The CDR3 is 17 amino acids. In DNA form, the CDR3 reads TGTGCCAGCAGCTACGGACTAGCGGGACCCCTATACAATGAGCAGTTCTTC. Encoded protein: CASSYGLAGPLYNEQFF. Full variable domain (outside the CDR3, taken from reference TRBV7-9 and TRBJ2-1): DTGVSQNPRHKITKRGQNVTFRCDPISEHNRLYWYRQTLGQGPEFLTYFQNEAQLEKSRLLSDRFSAERPKGSFSTLEIQRTEQGDSAMYLCASSYGLAGPLYNEQFFGPGTRLTVL.

This chain joins TRBV7-3 and TRBJ2-1, with a possible D match to TRBD1 (5 bases). V was pared by 5 bases and J by 4 bases, with 18 bases between. Germline lookup yields CDR1 SGHTA and CDR2 FQGTGA. This CDR3 has 16 residues. The CDR3 bases are TGTGCCAGCAGCCCCTTCGATCAGGGCCGATACAATGAGCAGTTCTTC. Its translation: CASSPFDQGRYNEQFF.

The chain has TRBV5-1 and TRBJ2-2; D may be TRBD1 or TRBD2 (5 bases each). The CDR3 consists of 14 residues. V shed 4 bases and J shed 6 bases, with 13 bases lying between them. Germline loops: CDR1 SGHRS, CDR2 YFSETQ. The CDR3 region is CASSPLGVAGELFF. The CDR3 nucleotides read TGCGCCAGCAGCCCCCTGGGGGTGGCCGGGGAGCTGTTTTTT.

This chain connects TRBV2 to TRBJ2-7; a possible D gene is TRBD2 (5 bases). The CDR3 totals 17 residues. With 8 bases removed from V and 6 bases from J, the gap between germline ends came to 29 bases. Germline V gene lookup returns CDR1 SNHLY and CDR2 FYNNEI. CDR3 coding DNA: TGTGCCAGCTCCCGATCCGGCCACGCCTCCCTGGGGAGCGAGCAGTACTTC. It yields the protein CASSRSGHASLGSEQYF.

This rearrangement joins TRBV7-9 to TRBJ2-7, with D tentatively TRBD1 (5 bases). The length of the CDR3 is 13 residues. With 5 bases removed from V and 0 bases from J, the gap between germline ends came to 8 bases. CDR1 and CDR2 (germline): SEHNR, FQNEAQ (reference sequence). The CDR3 sequence is CASSNRSSYEQYF. In DNA, the CDR3 is TGTGCCAGCAGCAACAGGAGCTCCTACGAGCAGTACTTC.

V gene TRBV25-1 combines with J gene TRBJ1-5; 7 nucleotides line up with TRBD1. CDR3 length: 13 residues. Trimming cost V 6 bases and J 3 bases; bases outside gene matches: 2. Germline V gene lookup returns CDR1 MGHDK and CDR2 SYGVNS. The CDR3 reads CASSGQVNQPQHF. CDR3 DNA: TGTGCCAGCAGCGGACAGGTCAATCAGCCCCAGCATTTT.

The rearrangement links TRBV19 to TRBJ1-5; no reliable D call. The CDR3 is 16 amino acids. CDR1 is LNHDA, CDR2 SQIVND, per germline (reference sequence). V lost 1 base, J lost 4 bases, and 14 bases lay in between. This CDR3 is CASSIVGSIQNQPQHF. The CDR3 nucleotides read TGTGCCAGTAGTATAGTGGGCAGTATACAGAATCAGCCCCAGCATTTT.

V gene TRBV11-3 combines with J gene TRBJ2-2; 8 bases match TRBD1. This CDR3 comprises 14 residues. Per the germline V gene, CDR1 is SGHNT and CDR2 is YENEEA. V was pared by 5 bases and J by 4 bases, with 3 bases of the junction left unmatched. The CDR3 DNA reads as TGTGCCAGCAGCGGTCAGGGGGCCACCGGGGAGCTGTTTTTT. Protein product: CASSGQGATGELFF.

The chain uses TRBV2 and TRBJ2-7, with a weak D call TRBD2 (5 bases). The CDR3 is 13 residues long. Trimming removed 5 bases from V and 0 bases from J, with 8 bases in between. Germline loops: CDR1 SNHLY, CDR2 FYNNEI. CDR3 protein: CASSSGSSYEQYF. In nucleotides, the CDR3 is TGTGCCAGCAGTTCGGGGAGCTCCTACGAGCAGTACTTC.

The count of this clone is one. The V and J genes are TRBV7-2 and TRBJ2-5, with D unresolved. The V gene lost 5 bases and the J gene lost 5 bases, with 12 bases spanning the gap. Germline lookup yields CDR1 SGHTA and CDR2 FQGNSA. CDR3 length: 13 amino acids. CDR3 nucleotide sequence: TGTGCCAGCAGCCAGGACGCCCGGGAGACCCAGTACTTC. Protein sequence: CASSQDARETQYF.

The chain carries TRBV6-5 and TRBJ1-5; D remains ambiguous. Germline values: CDR1 MNHEY, CDR2 SVGAGI. The ends were cut back, 4 bases at V and 0 bases at J, with 10 bases in the middle. CDR3 length: 15 residues. The CDR3 region has the DNA TGTGCCAGCAGTTCGACGGGCTATAGCAATCAGCCCCAGCATTTT. Encoded protein: CASSSTGYSNQPQHF.

In the case of this clone: Mismatch with germline at one junction end may stem from a read error. The J gene is TRBJ2-5, the V gene TRBV7-7; possibly TRBD1 for D (6 bases). CDR1 and CDR2 (germline): SSHAT, FNYEAQ (reference sequence). The CDR3 runs to 17 residues. The CDR3 DNA follows: TGTGCTAGCAGCTTAGGGGGACGGGGCCGAGCACAAGAGACCCAGTACTTC. Translation gives CASSLGGRGRAQETQYF. Looking up the rest from reference TRBV7-7 and TRBJ2-5 gives the full variable domain: GAGVSQSPRYKVTKRGQDVTLRCDPISSHATLYWYQQALGQGPEFLTYFNYEAQPDKSGLPSDRFSAERPEGSISTLTIQRTEQRDSAMYRCASSLGGRGRAQETQYFGPGTRLLVL.

The chain combines TRBV10-1 with TRBJ2-2, with unresolved D. The CDR3 contains 14 residues. In germline, CDR1 is WNHNN, CDR2 SYGVQD (reference sequence). Trimming removed 3 bases at V and 5 bases at J, with 10 bases between. As DNA, the CDR3 is TGCGCCAGCAGTGACGTGTTCGCTACCGGGGAGCTGTTTTTT. Its protein product is CASSDVFATGELFF.

This clone was seen only once. The genes are TRBV11-2 and TRBJ2-3; 8 bases agree with TRBD1. Germline loops: CDR1 SGHAT, CDR2 FQNNGV. Germline trimming cut 2 bases from V and 3 bases from J; bases unmatched to any gene: 10. CDR3 size: 17 residues. The CDR3 DNA sequence: TGTGCCAGCAGCTTACTACAGGGGGGCTTCGGGACAGATACGCAGTATTTT. Translation: CASSLLQGGFGTDTQYF.

The chain uses TRBV25-1 and TRBJ1-1, with unresolved D. This CDR3 comprises 12 residues. Germline V gene lookup returns CDR1 MGHDK and CDR2 SYGVNS. V was shortened by 3 bases and J by 8 bases, with 10 bases between the two germline ends. CDR3 loop: CASSDPGLEAFF. DNA of the CDR3: TGTGCCAGCAGTGACCCAGGCCTCGAAGCTTTCTTT.